The clone carrying this TCR beta chain appeared many times. Antigen: not known. A NOSPECS grade of at least 4, a Clinical Activity Score of at least 3 and duration under 3 months were recorded in ophthalmopathy patients. The sample is drawn from a study of T cells in Graves' hyperthyroidism and ophthalmopathy. Study information: The initial diagnosis was the point when peripheral blood was collected, ahead of any treatment. Study-level points and caveats: Blood samples included most of the expanded thyroid clonotypes exceeding 0.001. Stable hyperthyroidism and ophthalmopathy were separated using 13 V-J signatures.

Amplification yielded TCR beta CDR3 regions, with RNA transcripts as the source. First-round RT-PCR with HTBI primers amplified the TCR CDR3 region. TCRdb reprocessed the multiplex PCR reads with MiXCR, giving one entry per CDR3 protein. This repertoire shows nearly 600,000 distinct CDR3 sequences, approximately 15% found once; its top ten account for around 7%. Germline CDR1 SNHLY, CDR2 FYNNEI. The CDR3 sequence is 13 residues long. J lost 6 bases, V lost 6 bases, and 4 bases had no gene match. The sequence was collected from a young woman with Graves' ophthalmopathy. This sequence joins TRBV2 and TRBJ1-2; 10 bases line up with TRBD1. Source material: blood. The CDR3 region is CASRGQGRDGYTF. The CDR3 coding sequence is TGTGCCAGCAGGGGACAGGGGAGGGATGGCTACACCTTC.